One and the same sample provided the 14 T cell receptor beta chains below, sequenced in a study of blood T cells in healthy people across ages. Together with a sample-barcoded 5' primer, a J-beta primer mix was included in a second PCR lasting roughly 6 to 12 cycles. TCRdb re-analysed the 5' RACE reads in MiXCR, keeping a single row per CDR3 protein. The sample comprises around 850,000 distinct CDR3 sequences, under 40% of which are singletons, and 10% to 15% rests with the top ten. The sequenced sample consisted of blood. The receptors were sampled from a man younger than 30 in good health.

This chain links TRBV15 with TRBJ2-5, with a tentative D call TRBD1 (5 bases). Looked up from germline, CDR1 is LNHNV and CDR2 is YYDKDF (reference sequence). The CDR3 length is 15 residues. V lost 0 bases to trimming and J lost 5 bases, with 13 bases between them. The CDR3 spells CATSRDYRRAETQYF. CDR3 in DNA: TGTGCCACCAGCAGAGATTACAGGCGCGCCGAGACCCAGTACTTC.

The rearrangement uses TRBV12-3 or TRBV12-4 and TRBJ1-2, with 10 bases matching TRBD1. The CDR3 loop spans 16 amino acids. J lost 2 bases, V lost 5 bases, and 8 bases had no gene match. CDR3 sequence: CASSTGDRGTNYGYTF. The CDR3 bases are TGTGCCAGCAGTACTGGGGACAGGGGAACAAACTATGGCTACACCTTC.

The CDR3 region is CASKEESYNEQYF. CDR3 in DNA: TGTGCCAGTAAGGAGGAGTCCTACAATGAGCAGTACTTC. The chain employs TRBV19 and TRBJ2-1; possible D gene TRBD2, 5 bases. The DNA end is a closer match to TRBJ2-7, so the J assignment may be wrong. CDR3 length equals 13 residues. CDR1 and CDR2 from the germline V gene are LNHDA and SQIVND (reference sequence).

To note about this clonotype: One junction end does not reproduce the germline sequence, and a read error may be involved. V is TRBV5-1 and J is TRBJ1-2; D uncertain. CDR1 and CDR2 (germline): SGHRS, YFSETQ. CDR3 size: 12 residues. The DNA for the CDR3 is TGCGCCAGCAGCCAGGAACACTATGGCTGCACCTTC. It specifies CASSQEHYGCTF.

This clonotype was recorded a few times. V gene TRBV30 combines with J gene TRBJ2-1; D uncertain. This CDR3 has 13 amino acids. V shed 2 bases and J shed 4 bases, with 9 bases lying between them. CDR1 and CDR2 from the germline V gene are GTSNPN and SVGIG (reference sequence). This chain's CDR3 is CAWSNGRYNEQFF. Written as DNA, the CDR3 is TGTGCCTGGAGTAACGGACGGTACAATGAGCAGTTCTTC. Combining the CDR3 with reference TRBV30 and TRBJ2-1 gives the whole variable domain SQTIHQWPATLVQPVGSPLSLECTVEGTSNPNLYWYRQAAGRGLQLLFYSVGIGQISSEVPQNLSASRPQDRQFILSSKKLLLSDSGFYLCAWSNGRYNEQFFGPGTRLTVL.

This clonotype was counted only a few times. This sequence joins TRBV12-3 or TRBV12-4 and TRBJ1-1, with 9 bases lining up with TRBD1. The CDR3 consists of 16 residues. Trimming cost V 5 bases and J 0 bases; bases outside gene matches: 7. The CDR3 here is CASSPRQGVMNTEAFF. The DNA of the CDR3 is TGTGCCAGCAGTCCAAGACAGGGGGTCATGAACACTGAAGCTTTCTTT.

The chain has TRBV25-1 and TRBJ1-1, with 8 nucleotides matching TRBD1. Germline-derived CDR1 and CDR2 are MGHDK and SYGVNS. V lost 0 bases and J lost 5; bases outside the gene matches: 14. This CDR3 has 18 residues. This CDR3 is CASSEYREDRDRGTEAFF. The CDR3 nucleotides are TGTGCCAGCAGTGAATATCGTGAGGACAGGGATCGGGGGACTGAAGCTTTCTTT. The whole variable domain, filled in from reference TRBV25-1 and TRBJ1-1, reads EADIYQTPRYLVIGTGKKITLECSQTMGHDKMYWYQQDPGMELHLIHYSYGVNSTEKGDLSSESTVSRIRTEHFPLTLESARPSHTSQYLCASSEYREDRDRGTEAFFGQGTRLTVV.

The chain has TRBV7-8 and TRBJ2-7, with 7 bases identical to TRBD1. Germline CDR1 is SGHVS and CDR2 is FQNEAQ. The CDR3 length is 17 residues. With V trimmed by 2 bases and J by 5 bases, 15 bases remained unmatched. CDR3 amino acids: CASSLTLGQASQHEQYF. The CDR3 nucleotides read TGTGCCAGCAGCTTAACTCTAGGACAGGCTTCCCAGCACGAGCAGTACTTC.

This clonotype was counted between two and nine times. The chain couples TRBV20-1 to TRBJ2-7, with a weak D call TRBD2 (6 bases). Trimming took 1 base from V and 0 from J, leaving 10 bases between them. Germline V gene data show CDR1 as DFQATT and CDR2 as SNEGSKA (reference sequence). The CDR3 consists of 14 residues. The CDR3 DNA reads as TGCAGTGCTAGAGGCGGGGTTAGCTCCTACGAGCAGTACTTC. This encodes CSARGGVSSYEQYF.

The chain is built from TRBV4-3 and TRBJ1-6, with D unresolved. The V and J ends lost 1 base and 5 bases respectively, with 9 bases between them. The CDR3 covers 15 residues. Germline V gene sequence: CDR1 LGHNA, CDR2 YSLEER. The CDR3 reads CASSQGRYNNSPLHF. DNA for the CDR3: TGCGCCAGCAGCCAAGGAAGATACAATAATTCACCCCTCCACTTT.

This clonotype showed up just a few times. The J gene is TRBJ2-3, the V gene TRBV7-6; TRBD2 matches 13 bases. The germline CDR1 and CDR2 sequences are SGHVS and FNYEAQ. Unmatched junction bases numbered 13, after V lost 6 bases and J lost 4 bases. CDR3 length: 18 amino acids. In DNA, the CDR3 is TGTGCCAGCAGGCCTAAGACTAGCGGGGGGTCTGTCGCAGATACGCAGTATTTT. It is translated as CASRPKTSGGSVADTQYF.

This clonotype appeared many times. The genes are TRBV13 and TRBJ2-1; possibly TRBD1 or TRBD2 for D (5 bases each). V lost 3 bases and J 9 bases, leaving 12 bases between the germline ends. CDR1 PRHDT and CDR2 FYEKMQ come from the germline V gene (reference sequence). This CDR3 is 13 amino acids long. CDR3 in DNA: TGTGCCAGCAGCTTTACTGGGGGTGGTGAGCAGTTCTTC. Translation: CASSFTGGGEQFF.

The rearrangement uses TRBV21-1 and TRBJ1-1. TRBV21-1 is tagged as a pseudogene. The CDR3 extends over 15 amino acids. The CDR3 here is CASSSPPGRSTEAFF. The CDR3 bases are TGTGCCAGCAGCTCCCCCCCGGGACGTAGCACTGAAGCTTTCTTT.

A few counts support this clonotype. The V call is TRBV4-3, the J call TRBJ2-3; 8 nucleotides match TRBD2. With 0 bases clipped from V and 0 bases from J, the junction kept 11 bases outside the gene matches. The CDR3 is 19 amino acids. CDR1 and CDR2 from the germline V gene are LGHNA and YSLEER. The CDR3 is CASSQDRAGGLASTDTQYF. In DNA form, the CDR3 reads TGCGCCAGCAGCCAAGATCGGGCGGGGGGCCTTGCTAGCACAGATACGCAGTATTTT.